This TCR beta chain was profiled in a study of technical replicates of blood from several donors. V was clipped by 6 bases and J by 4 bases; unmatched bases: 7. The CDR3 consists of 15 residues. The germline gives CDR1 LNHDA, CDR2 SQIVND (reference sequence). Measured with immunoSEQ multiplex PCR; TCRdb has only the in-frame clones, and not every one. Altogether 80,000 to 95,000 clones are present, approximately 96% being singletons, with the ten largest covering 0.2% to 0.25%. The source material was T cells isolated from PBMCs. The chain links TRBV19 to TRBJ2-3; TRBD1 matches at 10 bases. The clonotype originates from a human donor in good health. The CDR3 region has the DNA TGTGCCAGTAGCCCGGGACAGGGGTCTCCAGATACGCAGTATTTT. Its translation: CASSPGQGSPDTQYF. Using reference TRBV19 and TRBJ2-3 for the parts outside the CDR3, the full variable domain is DGGITQSPKYLFRKEGQNVTLSCEQNLNHDAMYWYRQDPGQGLRLIYYSQIVNDFQKGDIAEGYSVSREKKESFPLTVTSAQKNPTAFYLCASSPGQGSPDTQYFGPGTRLTVL.